This T cell receptor beta chain was obtained from a study of blood T cells in healthy people across ages. Notes on the study in general: A strong correlation was found between TCR beta diversity and the percentage of naive T cells.

V lost 8 bases and J lost 5, with 18 bases in between. The V gene's germline CDR1 is MDHEN and CDR2 SYDVKM. The CDR3 is 14 residues long. Concerning this clonotype: The antigen is undetermined.

The authors ran a second PCR of about 6 to 11 cycles using a sample-barcoded 5' primer and a J-beta primer mix. MiXCR was run by TCRdb on the 5' RACE reads, yielding one entry per CDR3 protein. The sample records about 1.7 million distinct CDR3 sequences, under 30% being singletons. The origin of this receptor is a woman in her thirties in good health. The sequencing sample was made of blood. The rearrangement uses TRBV28 and TRBJ2-5; D is perhaps TRBD2 (5 bases). CDR3: CASYPALSGETQYF. The CDR3 DNA reads TGTGCCAGCTACCCGGCCCTTTCGGGGGAGACCCAGTACTTC.